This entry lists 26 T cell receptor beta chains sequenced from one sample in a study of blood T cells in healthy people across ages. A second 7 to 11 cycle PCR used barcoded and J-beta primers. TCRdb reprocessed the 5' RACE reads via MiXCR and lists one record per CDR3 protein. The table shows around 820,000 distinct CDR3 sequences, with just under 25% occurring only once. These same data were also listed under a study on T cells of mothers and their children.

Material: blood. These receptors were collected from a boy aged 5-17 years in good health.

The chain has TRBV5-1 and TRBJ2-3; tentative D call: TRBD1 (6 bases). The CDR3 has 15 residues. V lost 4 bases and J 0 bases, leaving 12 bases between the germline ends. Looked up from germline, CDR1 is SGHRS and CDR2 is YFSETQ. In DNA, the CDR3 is TGCGCCAGCAGCGGCGGACAGACTAGCACAGATACGCAGTATTTT. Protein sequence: CASSGGQTSTDTQYF. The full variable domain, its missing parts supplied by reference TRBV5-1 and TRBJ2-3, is KAGVTQTPRYLIKTRGQQVTLSCSPISGHRSVSWYQQTPGQGLQFLFEYFSETQRNKGNFPGRFSGRQFSNSRSEMNVSTLELGDSALYLCASSGGQTSTDTQYFGPGTRLTVL.

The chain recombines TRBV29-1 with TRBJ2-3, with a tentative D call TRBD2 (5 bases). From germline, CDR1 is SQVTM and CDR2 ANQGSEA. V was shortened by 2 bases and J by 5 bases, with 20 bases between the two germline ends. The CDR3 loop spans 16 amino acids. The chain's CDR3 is CSVESERSLVGDTQYF. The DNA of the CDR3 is TGCAGCGTTGAATCAGAGCGGAGCTTGGTTGGAGATACGCAGTATTTT.

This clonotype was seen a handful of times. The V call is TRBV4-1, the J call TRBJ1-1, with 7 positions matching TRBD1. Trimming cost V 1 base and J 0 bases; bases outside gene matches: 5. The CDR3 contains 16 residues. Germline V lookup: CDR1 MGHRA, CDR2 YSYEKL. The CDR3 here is CASSQGAGGMNTEAFF. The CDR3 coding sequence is TGCGCCAGCAGCCAAGGGGCAGGGGGGATGAACACTGAAGCTTTCTTT.

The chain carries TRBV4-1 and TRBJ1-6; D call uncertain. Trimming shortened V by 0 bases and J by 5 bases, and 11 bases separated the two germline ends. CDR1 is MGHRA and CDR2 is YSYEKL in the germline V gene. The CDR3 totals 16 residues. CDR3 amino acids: CASSQERGRNNSPLHF. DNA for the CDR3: TGCGCCAGCAGCCAAGAAAGAGGGAGGAATAATTCACCCCTCCACTTT.

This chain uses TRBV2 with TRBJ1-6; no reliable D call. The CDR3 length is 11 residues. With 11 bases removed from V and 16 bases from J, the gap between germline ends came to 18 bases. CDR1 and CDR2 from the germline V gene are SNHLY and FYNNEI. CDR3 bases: TGTGCCTGTGGTAAAGACGGGGTACTCCACTTT. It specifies CACGKDGVLHF.

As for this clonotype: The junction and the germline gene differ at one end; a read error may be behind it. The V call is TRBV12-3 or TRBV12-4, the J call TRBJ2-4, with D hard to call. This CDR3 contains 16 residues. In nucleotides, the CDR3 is TGTGCCAGCAGCCCTCCCTGGCACGGAGACAAAAACATCCAGTACTTC. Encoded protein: CASSPPWHGDKNIQYF.

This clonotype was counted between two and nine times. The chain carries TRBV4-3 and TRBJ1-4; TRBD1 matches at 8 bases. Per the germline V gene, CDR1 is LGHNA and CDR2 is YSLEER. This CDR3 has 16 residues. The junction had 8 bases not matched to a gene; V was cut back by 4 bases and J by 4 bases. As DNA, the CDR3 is TGCGCCAGCAGCCGAGGACAGGGCCGGAATAATGAAAAACTGTTTTTT. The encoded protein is CASSRGQGRNNEKLFF.

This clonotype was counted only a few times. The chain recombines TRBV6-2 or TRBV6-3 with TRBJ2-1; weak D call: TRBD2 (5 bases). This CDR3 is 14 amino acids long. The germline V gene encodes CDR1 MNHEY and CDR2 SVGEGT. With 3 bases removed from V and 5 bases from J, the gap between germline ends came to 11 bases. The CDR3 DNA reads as TGTGCCAGCAGTTATCGACTACGAGACAATGAGCAGTTCTTC. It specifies CASSYRLRDNEQFF.

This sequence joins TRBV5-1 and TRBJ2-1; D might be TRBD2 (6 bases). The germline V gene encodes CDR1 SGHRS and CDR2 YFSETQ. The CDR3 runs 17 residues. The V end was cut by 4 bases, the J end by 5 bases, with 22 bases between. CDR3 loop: CASSLNLRGENNNEQFF. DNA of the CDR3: TGCGCCAGCAGCCTCAATCTACGCGGGGAAAATAACAATGAGCAGTTCTTC.

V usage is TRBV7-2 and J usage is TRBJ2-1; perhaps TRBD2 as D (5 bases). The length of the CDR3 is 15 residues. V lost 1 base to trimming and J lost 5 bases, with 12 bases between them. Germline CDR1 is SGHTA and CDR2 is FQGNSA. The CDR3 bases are TGTGCCAGCAGCTTAGGAGGGTGGTTCGACAATGAGCAGTTCTTC. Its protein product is CASSLGGWFDNEQFF. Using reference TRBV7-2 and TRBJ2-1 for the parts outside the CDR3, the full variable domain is GAGVSQSPSNKVTEKGKDVELRCDPISGHTALYWYRQSLGQGLEFLIYFQGNSAPDKSGLPSDRFSAERTGGSVSTLTIQRTQQEDSAVYLCASSLGGWFDNEQFFGPGTRLTVL.

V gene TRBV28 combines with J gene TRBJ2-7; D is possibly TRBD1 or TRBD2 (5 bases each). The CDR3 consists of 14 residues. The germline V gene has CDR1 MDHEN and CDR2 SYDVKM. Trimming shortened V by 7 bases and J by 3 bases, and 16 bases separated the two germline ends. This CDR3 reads CASTPGLAYYEQYF. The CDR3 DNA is TGTGCCAGCACCCCAGGGCTAGCTTACTACGAGCAGTACTTC.

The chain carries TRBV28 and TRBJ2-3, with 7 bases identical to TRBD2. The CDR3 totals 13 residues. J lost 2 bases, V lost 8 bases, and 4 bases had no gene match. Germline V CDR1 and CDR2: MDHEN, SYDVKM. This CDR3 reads CASGTTPTDTQYF. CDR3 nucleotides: TGTGCCAGCGGGACTACGCCCACAGATACGCAGTATTTT.

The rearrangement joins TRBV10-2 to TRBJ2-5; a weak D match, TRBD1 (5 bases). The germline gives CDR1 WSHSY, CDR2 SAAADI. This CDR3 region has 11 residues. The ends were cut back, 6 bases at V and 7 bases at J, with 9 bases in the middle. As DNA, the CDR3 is TGCGCCAGCAGGGACACGGGGACCCAGTACTTC. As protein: CASRDTGTQYF.

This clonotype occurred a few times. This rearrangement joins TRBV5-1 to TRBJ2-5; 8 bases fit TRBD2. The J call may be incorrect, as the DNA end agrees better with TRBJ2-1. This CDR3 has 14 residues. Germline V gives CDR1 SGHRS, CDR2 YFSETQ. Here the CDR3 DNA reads TGCGCCAGCAGAGGCGGGGGGACCCTCAATGAGCAGTTCTTC. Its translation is CASRGGGTLNEQFF.

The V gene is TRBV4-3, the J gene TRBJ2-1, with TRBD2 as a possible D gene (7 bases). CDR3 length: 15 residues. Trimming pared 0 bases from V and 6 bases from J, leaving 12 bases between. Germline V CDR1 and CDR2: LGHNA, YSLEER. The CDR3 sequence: CASSQDKGGGNEQFF. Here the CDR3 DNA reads TGCGCCAGCAGCCAAGATAAGGGGGGGGGCAATGAGCAGTTCTTC.

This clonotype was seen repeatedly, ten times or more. The CDR3 DNA sequence: TGTGCCAGCAAAAAAGACCAGGGTGTAGAGACCCAGTACTTC. Translation: CASKKDQGVETQYF. The chain employs TRBV28 and TRBJ2-5, with a tentative D call TRBD1 (5 bases). CDR1 is MDHEN, CDR2 SYDVKM, per germline. Trimming left V 7 bases short and J 4 bases short, with 16 bases between. The CDR3 has 14 residues.

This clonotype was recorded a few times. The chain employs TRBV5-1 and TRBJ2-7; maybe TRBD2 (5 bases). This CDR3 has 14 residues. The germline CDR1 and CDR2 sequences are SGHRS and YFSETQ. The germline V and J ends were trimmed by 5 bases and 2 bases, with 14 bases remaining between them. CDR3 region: CASSRGAATYEQYF. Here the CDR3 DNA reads TGCGCCAGCAGTCGGGGTGCTGCCACCTACGAGCAGTACTTC.

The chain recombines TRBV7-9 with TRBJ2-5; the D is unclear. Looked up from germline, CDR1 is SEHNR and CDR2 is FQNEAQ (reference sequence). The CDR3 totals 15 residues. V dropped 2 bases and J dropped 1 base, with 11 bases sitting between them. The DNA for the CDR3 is TGTGCCAGCAGCTTAATTATTCCTAGCCAAGAGACCCAGTACTTC. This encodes CASSLIIPSQETQYF.

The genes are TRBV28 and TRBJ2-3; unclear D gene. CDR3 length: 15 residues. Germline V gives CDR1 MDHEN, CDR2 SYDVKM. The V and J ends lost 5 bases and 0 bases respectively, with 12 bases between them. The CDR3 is CASSRPRVSTDTQYF. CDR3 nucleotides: TGTGCCAGCAGTCGCCCCCGGGTCAGCACAGATACGCAGTATTTT. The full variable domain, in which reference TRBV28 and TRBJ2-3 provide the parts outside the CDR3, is DVKVTQSSRYLVKRTGEKVFLECVQDMDHENMFWYRQDPGLGLRLIYFSYDVKMKEKGDIPEGYSVSREKKERFSLILESASTNQTSMYLCASSRPRVSTDTQYFGPGTRLTVL.

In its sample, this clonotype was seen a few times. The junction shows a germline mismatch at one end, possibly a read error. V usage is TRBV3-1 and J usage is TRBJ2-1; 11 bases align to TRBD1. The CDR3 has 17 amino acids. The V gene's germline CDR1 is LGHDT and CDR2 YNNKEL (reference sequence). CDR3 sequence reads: CACSRTPGQGAYNEQFF. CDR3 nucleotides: TGTGCCTGCAGCCGCACCCCGGGACAGGGGGCCTACAATGAGCAGTTCTTC.

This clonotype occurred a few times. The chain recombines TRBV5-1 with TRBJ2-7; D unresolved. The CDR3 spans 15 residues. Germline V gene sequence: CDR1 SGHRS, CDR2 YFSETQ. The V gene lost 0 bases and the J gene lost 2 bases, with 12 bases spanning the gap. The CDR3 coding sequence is TGCGCCAGCAGCTTGGGTCGGAGCTGGACCTACGAGCAGTACTTC. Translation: CASSLGRSWTYEQYF.

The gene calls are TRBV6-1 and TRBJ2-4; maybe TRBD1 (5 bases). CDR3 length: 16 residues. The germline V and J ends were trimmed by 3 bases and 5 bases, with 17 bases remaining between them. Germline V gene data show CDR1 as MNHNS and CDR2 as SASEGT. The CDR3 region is CASSDHRFKIQNIQYF. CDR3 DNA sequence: TGTGCCAGCAGTGATCACAGGTTCAAAATCCAAAACATTCAGTACTTC.

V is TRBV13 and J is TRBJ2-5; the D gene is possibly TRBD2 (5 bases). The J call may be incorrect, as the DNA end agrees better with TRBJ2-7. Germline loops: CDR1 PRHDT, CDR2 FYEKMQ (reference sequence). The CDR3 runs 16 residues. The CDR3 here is CASSLGLVWTTYEQYF. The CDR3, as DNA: TGTGCCAGCAGCTTAGGACTAGTTTGGACGACCTACGAGCAGTACTTC.

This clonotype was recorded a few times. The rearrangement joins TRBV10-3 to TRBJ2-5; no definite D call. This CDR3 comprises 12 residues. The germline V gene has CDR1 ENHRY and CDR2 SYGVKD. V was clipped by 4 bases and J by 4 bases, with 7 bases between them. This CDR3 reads CAISGQTETQYF. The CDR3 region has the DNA TGTGCCATCAGTGGACAAACAGAGACCCAGTACTTC.

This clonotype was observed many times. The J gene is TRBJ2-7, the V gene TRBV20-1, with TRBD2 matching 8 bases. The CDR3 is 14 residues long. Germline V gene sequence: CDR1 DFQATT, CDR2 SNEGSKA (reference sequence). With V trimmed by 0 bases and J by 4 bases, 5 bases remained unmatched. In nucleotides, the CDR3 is TGCAGTGCTAGAGATAGCGGGGAGCTGTACGAGCAGTACTTC. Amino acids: CSARDSGELYEQYF.

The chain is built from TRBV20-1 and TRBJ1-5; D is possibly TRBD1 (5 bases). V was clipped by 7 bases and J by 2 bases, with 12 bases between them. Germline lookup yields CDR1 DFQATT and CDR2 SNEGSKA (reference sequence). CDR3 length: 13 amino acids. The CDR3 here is CSVKGPGNQPQHF. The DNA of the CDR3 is TGCAGTGTGAAGGGGCCAGGCAATCAGCCCCAGCATTTT.